Described below is a single T cell receptor (beta chain) sequence and its context. Antigen unknown. This sample is drawn from a study of T cell responses to AZD1222 COVID-19 vaccine. Study-level points and caveats: Regions left unmutated in variants are reportedly the target of nearly half of spike-specific TCRs. Increased Spike-specific TCR breadth and depth were observed after two AZD1222 doses.

Sequencing used immunoSEQ multiplex PCR; TCRdb keeps in-frame clones, though not all of them. The sample has tens of thousands of clones; 75% to 90% are singletons. Trimming cost V 6 bases and J 10 bases, with 16 bases left between them. The CDR3 has 13 residues. Germline V gene lookup returns CDR1 MRHNA and CDR2 SNTAGT. The specimen comprised peripheral blood, sampled 28 days after the second AZD1222 dose. This TCR was recovered from an adult who received the AZD1222 COVID-19 vaccine. V usage is TRBV6-4 and J usage is TRBJ2-1, with D maybe TRBD1 (5 bases). The CDR3 reads CASRATRVGEQFF. The CDR3 coding sequence is TGTGCCAGCAGAGCGACCAGGGTCGGCGAGCAGTTCTTC.